Listed here are 20 T cell receptor beta chains from one sample, sequenced in a study of identical twins. TCRdb ran MiXCR on the 5' RACE reads and lists one entry per CDR3 protein. In the table there are 130,000 to 150,000 distinct CDR3 sequences, 3.5% of which are singletons. The sequencing sample was made of memory T cells sorted from blood. These receptors were taken from a man between 18 and 29 years old in good health.

This clonotype was observed at least ten times. The chain employs TRBV28 and TRBJ1-2; D is unresolved. Germline CDR1 and CDR2: MDHEN and SYDVKM. The CDR3 has 12 residues. V dropped 6 bases and J dropped 4 bases, with 9 bases sitting between them. In DNA, the CDR3 is TGTGCCAGCAGCCCCCACACCTATGGCTACACCTTC. Its translation is CASSPHTYGYTF.

This clonotype was seen repeatedly, ten times or more. This rearrangement joins TRBV5-1 to TRBJ2-1; D uncertain. The CDR3 sequence is 13 residues long. V lost 5 bases, J lost 0 bases, and 6 bases lay in between. Germline V gene sequence: CDR1 SGHRS, CDR2 YFSETQ. CDR3 DNA sequence: TGCGCCAGCAGGGCGGACTCCTACAATGAGCAGTTCTTC. It translates to CASRADSYNEQFF.

This clonotype was observed at least ten times. This chain connects TRBV20-1 to TRBJ2-7; no definite D call. Germline CDR1 and CDR2: DFQATT and SNEGSKA (reference sequence). The V and J ends lost 5 bases and 3 bases respectively, with 14 bases between them. This CDR3 is built from 13 residues. CDR3 DNA: TGCAGTGCTCCCTTTCTGGGCAGCTACGAGCAGTACTTC. Translating it yields CSAPFLGSYEQYF.

This clonotype was seen many times. The V and J genes are TRBV20-1 and TRBJ2-3, with D possibly being TRBD2 (5 bases). With 3 bases removed from V and 4 bases from J, the gap between germline ends came to 17 bases. The germline CDR1 and CDR2 sequences are DFQATT and SNEGSKA (reference sequence). There are 15 residues in the CDR3. CDR3 sequence reads: CSASSPDAGPDTQYF. The CDR3 bases are TGCAGTGCTAGTTCCCCGGACGCGGGTCCAGATACGCAGTATTTT.

This clonotype was counted only a few times. V is TRBV21-1 and J is TRBJ2-1. TRBV21-1 is shown as a pseudogene. This CDR3 is 16 amino acids long. This chain's CDR3 is CASSKARDSSYNEQFF. The CDR3 DNA reads TGTGCCAGCAGCAAAGCTCGTGACAGCTCCTACAATGAGCAGTTCTTC.

This clonotype was picked up many times. The chain carries TRBV20-1 and TRBJ2-3; D might be TRBD2 (6 bases). Germline CDR1 reads DFQATT; CDR2 reads SNEGSKA (reference sequence). Trimming stripped 6 bases from V and 7 bases from J, with 14 bases between. The CDR3 length is 12 residues. CDR3: CSAMEGRNTQYF. CDR3 coding DNA: TGCAGTGCGATGGAGGGAAGAAATACGCAGTATTTT.

This clonotype was seen many times. This chain joins TRBV6-2 or TRBV6-3 and TRBJ2-1; the match to TRBD1 covers 8 bases. The CDR3 totals 13 residues. Germline V gene data show CDR1 as MNHEY and CDR2 as SVGEGT. The V and J ends lost 6 bases and 15 bases, in that order; junction bases with no gene match: 13. CDR3 DNA sequence: TGTGCCAGCAGGGAAGCCGGGACAGGAAGAACGTTCTTC. Encoded protein: CASREAGTGRTFF.

This clonotype has just a few counts. V gene TRBV27 combines with J gene TRBJ1-6; D is unclear. Germline loops: CDR1 MNHEY, CDR2 SMNVEV (reference sequence). This CDR3 spans 18 amino acids. Trimming took off 6 bases at V and 8 bases at J, with 26 bases between the two ends. CDR3 protein: CASRSYGTASLFYSPLHF. The CDR3 coding sequence is TGTGCCAGCAGATCATACGGCACCGCTTCTCTCTTTTATTCACCCCTCCACTTT.

In its sample, this clonotype was seen many times. The genes are TRBV20-1 and TRBJ2-6, with D perhaps being TRBD1 or TRBD2 (5 bases each). Deletions cut 6 bases from V and 0 bases from J, with 15 bases between. CDR1 and CDR2 (germline): DFQATT, SNEGSKA (reference sequence). The CDR3 totals 16 residues. CDR3 nucleotides: TGCAGTGCCCGGGTTGAGGGGTCCTCTGGGGCCAACGTCCTGACTTTC. Translating it yields CSARVEGSSGANVLTF.

This clonotype was counted at least ten times. V gene TRBV14 combines with J gene TRBJ2-1; D perhaps matches TRBD2 (7 bases). Germline-derived CDR1 and CDR2 are SGHDN and FVKESK. The V and J ends lost 5 bases and 4 bases respectively, with 15 bases between them. CDR3 length: 15 amino acids. CDR3 coding DNA: TGTGCCAGCAGCGTTCGAGGGGGGGTGTACAATGAGCAGTTCTTC. Its protein is CASSVRGGVYNEQFF.

This clonotype was picked up many times. The chain carries TRBV12-3 or TRBV12-4 and TRBJ2-3; 9 bases agree with TRBD1. The CDR3 runs to 14 residues. V dropped 6 bases and J dropped 7; count of bases not matched to a gene: 8. CDR3 bases: TGTGCCAGCAGGTCCCGGGACAGGGCAAATACGCAGTATTTT. Its translation: CASRSRDRANTQYF.

This clonotype was picked up many times. This chain links TRBV20-1 with TRBJ1-2; 9 bases align to TRBD1. V dropped 3 bases and J dropped 3; count of bases not matched to a gene: 5. The CDR3 contains 14 residues. Germline CDR1 reads DFQATT; CDR2 reads SNEGSKA (reference sequence). CDR3: CSASLWTGDYGYTF. In DNA, the CDR3 is TGCAGTGCTAGCCTATGGACAGGGGACTATGGCTACACCTTC.

The chain has TRBV23-1 and TRBJ2-3, with TRBD2 identical over 9 bases. TRBV23-1 is flagged as an ORF with uncertain function. CDR3 length: 17 amino acids. V gave up 1 base and J gave up 4 bases; unmatched junction bases: 9. CDR3 nucleotide sequence: TGCGCCAGCAGTCAATGCGGGAGGGGTATATTCCCAGATACGCAGTATTTT. Protein product: CASSQCGRGIFPDTQYF.

This clonotype was seen many times. This rearrangement joins TRBV11-2 to TRBJ1-2; D may be TRBD1 (5 bases). Between the trimmed V and J ends, which lost 3 bases and 8 bases, there was a span of 7 bases. Germline CDR1 reads SGHAT; CDR2 reads FQNNGV. This CDR3 has 11 residues. The CDR3 loop reads CASSFRDGYTF. CDR3 DNA sequence: TGTGCCAGCAGCTTCAGGGACGGCTACACCTTC.

This clonotype was seen ten or more times. This sequence joins TRBV27 and TRBJ2-2; the D gene is possibly TRBD1 (6 bases). V lost 7 bases, J lost 7 bases, and 10 bases lay in between. Germline V gene sequence: CDR1 MNHEY, CDR2 SMNVEV (reference sequence). CDR3 length: 12 amino acids. In nucleotides, the CDR3 is TGTGCCAGCACAGGGGATGGCGGGGAGCTGTTTTTT. It encodes CASTGDGGELFF.

The chain employs TRBV7-3 and TRBJ2-5; 9 bases agree with TRBD1. Germline assignment: CDR1 SGHTA and CDR2 FQGTGA. The J segment lost 7 bases and the V segment lost 5 bases, leaving 8 bases of the junction unmatched. The CDR3 length is 14 residues. The CDR3 DNA sequence: TGTGCCAGCAGCCCCGGACAGGGGTACGGGACCCAGTACTTC. It encodes CASSPGQGYGTQYF.

This clonotype was recorded many times. J is TRBJ2-7 and V is TRBV12-5; possible D gene TRBD2, 5 bases. V shed 2 bases and J shed 4 bases, with 18 bases lying between them. The CDR3 is 16 amino acids. Germline CDR1 reads LGHNT; CDR2 reads FRNRAP. The CDR3 nucleotides are TGTGCTAGTGGTTTGCCGACGGACTGTTGCTCTTACGAGCAGTACGTC. As protein: CASGLPTDCCSYEQYV.

This clonotype occurred many times. The CDR3 nucleotides read TGCGCCAGCAGTACTGGGCGGGACCACACAGATACGCAGTATTTT. Protein: CASSTGRDHTDTQYF. V usage is TRBV4-1 and J usage is TRBJ2-3; maybe TRBD2 (6 bases). The germline CDR1 and CDR2 sequences are MGHRA and YSYEKL. Trimming left V 6 bases short and J 2 bases short, with 15 bases between. The CDR3 runs 15 residues.

The CDR3 protein is CAWSRGGETQYF. DNA of the CDR3: TGTGCCTGGAGCCGGGGGGGAGAGACCCAGTACTTC. The genes are TRBV30 and TRBJ2-5, with 8 bases lining up with TRBD2. Germline assignment: CDR1 GTSNPN and CDR2 SVGIG (reference sequence). After removal of 3 bases from V and 4 bases from J, the junction contained 1 base not matched to a gene. This CDR3 spans 12 amino acids.

J is TRBJ2-7 and V is TRBV18, with 9 bases lining up with TRBD2. This CDR3 has 16 amino acids. Germline V CDR1 and CDR2: KGHSH, LQKENI. With V trimmed by 1 base and J by 2 bases, 6 bases remained unmatched. The CDR3 reads CASSPQGTSKTYEQYF. CDR3 sequence (DNA): TGTGCCAGCTCACCACAGGGGACTAGCAAGACCTACGAGCAGTACTTC.